The 23 T cell receptor beta chains in this list originate from one sample, sequenced in a study of T cells in Graves' hyperthyroidism and ophthalmopathy (dated by TCRdb to about 2019). The library relied on multiplex PCR. TCRdb names Illumina HiSeq 2000 as the instrument used. Amplification of TCR beta CDR3 regions was carried out from RNA transcripts. The first round of RT-PCR for the TCR CDR3 was performed with the HTBI primer set and the Qiagen OneStep RT-PCR kit. Through fastp at Q25 and MiXCR, TCRdb rebuilt clones from the public reads, retaining in-frame beta chains. Each record represents a unique CDR3 protein, reported with the most common genes and DNA among its rows. Counted in this sample were hundreds of thousands of distinct CDR3 sequences; about 20% of them appeared once. The ten largest clonotypes hold 40% to 50% of the sample. Sequenced: blood. These receptors were taken from a man aged 35-49 years with Graves' ophthalmopathy.

This clonotype has ten or more counts. The V call is TRBV7-9, the J call TRBJ2-5; TRBD2 is a possible D gene (5 bases). V lost 1 base and J lost 5, with 11 bases in between. This CDR3 spans 14 amino acids. The germline gives CDR1 SEHNR, CDR2 FQNEAQ (reference sequence). CDR3 amino acids: CASSLVRTGETQYF. DNA for the CDR3: TGTGCCAGCAGCTTAGTTAGAACGGGGGAGACCCAGTACTTC.

The sample holds a few counts of this clonotype. The chain employs TRBV20-1 and TRBJ1-2; D is undetermined. This CDR3 comprises 11 residues. Germline values: CDR1 DFQATT, CDR2 SNEGSKA (reference sequence). The DNA of the CDR3 is TGCAGCGTCGTGAGGAGAGGTGGCTACACCTTC. This sequence encodes CSVVRRGGYTF.

This clonotype was picked up a small number of times. The V call is TRBV28, the J call TRBJ1-1; D not certain. This CDR3 has 13 amino acids. V lost 5 bases and J 10 bases, leaving 17 bases between the germline ends. Germline CDR1 is MDHEN and CDR2 is SYDVKM. CDR3 coding DNA: TGTGCCAGCAGTCCGAAATGGGCCGGCGGAGCTTTCTTT. This gives the protein CASSPKWAGGAFF.

The rearrangement uses TRBV11-2 and TRBJ1-2; D may be TRBD1 (5 bases). CDR1 is SGHAT, CDR2 FQNNGV, per germline. V lost 1 base and J lost 7, with 10 bases in between. This CDR3 is built from 13 residues. DNA of the CDR3: TGTGCCAGCAGCTTAGGGGGCGTGGGTGGCTACACCTTC. Protein: CASSLGGVGGYTF.

The gene calls are TRBV2 and TRBJ1-6, with a possible D match to TRBD1 (5 bases). V was cut by 5 bases and J by 10 bases, with 18 bases left in between. The CDR3 extends over 15 amino acids. Germline loops: CDR1 SNHLY, CDR2 FYNNEI. CDR3 sequence: CASSIFGGLESPLHF. The DNA for the CDR3 is TGTGCCAGCAGTATATTTGGGGGTCTAGAGTCACCCCTCCACTTT.

V usage is TRBV6-1 and J usage is TRBJ1-2; D remains unclear. The germline CDR1 and CDR2 sequences are MNHNS and SASEGT. CDR3 length: 14 residues. Trimming stripped 1 base from V and 0 bases from J, with 6 bases between. Here the CDR3 DNA reads TGTGCCAGCAGTGAAGGTGGTACTAACTATGGCTACACCTTC. Translated: CASSEGGTNYGYTF.

This clonotype was seen a few times. This chain links TRBV6-1 with TRBJ2-5; tentative D call: TRBD2 (6 bases). V lost 6 bases to trimming and J lost 2 bases, with 16 bases between them. The CDR3 runs 15 residues. Germline V CDR1 and CDR2: MNHNS, SASEGT. DNA of the CDR3: TGTGCCAGCAGCACCTCCCGACTAGTACAAGAGACCCAGTACTTC. It specifies CASSTSRLVQETQYF.

This rearrangement joins TRBV7-9 to TRBJ2-2, with 13 nucleotides matching TRBD2. V shed 5 bases and J 4 bases; nucleotides not matched to a gene: 7. The CDR3 has 17 residues. Germline V CDR1 and CDR2: SEHNR, FQNEAQ (reference sequence). CDR3 coding DNA: TGTGCCAGCAGCCCCCCACTAGCGGGAGGGACCACCGGGGAGCTGTTTTTT. Amino acids: CASSPPLAGGTTGELFF.

In this sample, this clonotype turned up many times. The rearrangement uses TRBV11-2 and TRBJ2-1, with D possibly matching TRBD1 (6 bases). Looked up from germline, CDR1 is SGHAT and CDR2 is FQNNGV. The length of the CDR3 is 12 residues. The ends were cut back, 7 bases at V and 10 bases at J, with 14 bases in the middle. CDR3 loop: CASTQGFGEQFF. CDR3 nucleotide sequence: TGTGCCAGCACCCAGGGGTTTGGCGAGCAGTTCTTC.

In its sample, this clonotype was seen many times. The chain carries TRBV30 and TRBJ1-5; possible D gene TRBD1, 6 bases. Trimming shortened V by 1 base and J by 2 bases, and 9 bases separated the two germline ends. The CDR3 sequence is 14 residues long. CDR1 and CDR2 from the germline V gene are GTSNPN and SVGIG (reference sequence). The DNA of the CDR3 is TGTGCCTGGAGTGGAGGGGGAGGCAATCAGCCCCAGCATTTT. Translated, it gives CAWSGGGGNQPQHF.

This clonotype was picked up a small number of times. J is TRBJ2-2 and V is TRBV10-3, with TRBD1 identical over 7 bases. There are 16 residues in the CDR3. V lost 6 bases to trimming and J lost 2 bases; unmatched junction nucleotides: 9. Per the germline V gene, CDR1 is ENHRY and CDR2 is SYGVKD. The CDR3 nucleotides read TGTGCCATCAGCCCTTGGGACAGAAGTAACACCGGGGAGCTGTTTTTT. As protein: CAISPWDRSNTGELFF.

This clonotype was seen many times. V usage is TRBV3-1 and J usage is TRBJ1-1, with no clear D. Germline loops: CDR1 LGHDT, CDR2 YNNKEL (reference sequence). The CDR3 loop spans 11 amino acids. Trimming stripped 4 bases from V and 3 bases from J, with 3 bases between. The CDR3 is CASSRYTEAFF. DNA of the CDR3: TGTGCCAGCAGCCGATACACTGAAGCTTTCTTT.

This clonotype was observed many times. V usage is TRBV4-1 and J usage is TRBJ2-5; TRBD2 matches at 11 bases. This CDR3 has 15 residues. V trimming: 4 bases; J trimming: 3 bases; junction bases outside the gene matches: 4. Germline V gene sequence: CDR1 MGHRA, CDR2 YSYEKL. This chain's CDR3 is CASSPRLAGKETQYF. The CDR3 DNA follows: TGCGCCAGCAGCCCTAGACTAGCGGGAAAAGAGACCCAGTACTTC.

In this sample, this clonotype turned up a few times. The chain links TRBV13 to TRBJ1-1; D ambiguous. V was cut by 4 bases and J by 10 bases, with 10 bases left in between. The CDR3 consists of 11 residues. Germline values: CDR1 PRHDT, CDR2 FYEKMQ (reference sequence). CDR3 DNA: TGTGCCAGCAGCTGGGTACGGGGAGCTTTCTTT. This encodes CASSWVRGAFF. The whole variable domain, filled in from reference TRBV13 and TRBJ1-1, reads AAGVIQSPRHLIKEKRETATLKCYPIPRHDTVYWYQQGPGQDPQFLISFYEKMQSDKGSIPDRFSAQQFSDYHSELNMSSLELGDSALYFCASSWVRGAFFGQGTRLTVV.

The table lists this clonotype with many counts. The chain recombines TRBV6-1 with TRBJ1-1; D not certain. This CDR3 is 9 amino acids long. Germline V gives CDR1 MNHNS, CDR2 SASEGT. The CDR3 protein is CTHGTEAFF. In DNA, the CDR3 is TGTACCCATGGCACTGAAGCTTTCTTT.

The rearrangement uses TRBV12-3 or TRBV12-4 and TRBJ2-7; no clear D gene. The CDR3 has 11 amino acids. V gave up 4 bases and J gave up 5 bases, with 6 bases separating them. CDR3 in amino acids: CASSWAHEQYF. The CDR3 DNA sequence: TGTGCCAGCAGTTGGGCCCACGAGCAGTACTTC.

This clonotype was observed many times. The rearrangement joins TRBV7-8 to TRBJ2-2, with D perhaps assigned TRBD1 or TRBD2 (5 bases each). This CDR3 is 17 amino acids long. Germline V gives CDR1 SGHVS, CDR2 FQNEAQ. Deletions cut 2 bases from V and 3 bases from J, with 16 bases between. The CDR3 DNA reads TGTGCCAGCAGCTTACGAATGGGACGGGCGCACACCGGGGAGCTGTTTTTT. Amino acids: CASSLRMGRAHTGELFF.

This clonotype was recorded a few times. This chain connects TRBV29-1 to TRBJ1-1; D unresolved. CDR1 and CDR2 (germline): SQVTM, ANQGSEA. V shed 2 bases and J shed 9 bases, with 4 bases lying between them. This CDR3 has 9 amino acids. CDR3 bases: TGCAGCGTTGAAACCCAAGCTTTCTTT. Its translation: CSVETQAFF.

This clonotype was detected ten times or more. The V and J genes are TRBV2 and TRBJ1-2, with a weak D call TRBD1 (5 bases). V lost 7 bases, J lost 4 bases, and 16 bases lay in between. This CDR3 has 14 amino acids. Germline lookup yields CDR1 SNHLY and CDR2 FYNNEI. The CDR3 DNA reads TGTGCCAGCACCACCGCTGGGGGTGCCTATGGCTACACCTTC. This translates into CASTTAGGAYGYTF.

The count of this clonotype is one. Here the CDR3 omits its conserved ending phenylalanine or tryptophan, so a read error is the likely source. The V gene is TRBV6-2 or TRBV6-3, the J gene TRBJ2-5; 15 positions agree with TRBD2. Per the germline V gene, CDR1 is MNHEY and CDR2 is SVGEGT. This CDR3 has 18 amino acids. Losses at the gene ends were 6 bases for V and 4 bases for J; bases not matched to a gene: 12. The CDR3 loop is CASRPLPGTSGGLETQYL. Here the CDR3 DNA reads TGTGCCAGCAGACCCCTACCCGGGACTAGCGGGGGGTTAGAGACCCAGTACCTC.

The V call is TRBV20-1, the J call TRBJ2-5; 8 bases match TRBD2. Germline values: CDR1 DFQATT, CDR2 SNEGSKA (reference sequence). V lost 7 bases to trimming and J lost 7 bases; unmatched junction nucleotides: 14. The CDR3 loop spans 14 amino acids. DNA of the CDR3: TGCAGTGTCTTAGCGGGAAGCTCCGGGGGGACCCAGTACTTC. Protein: CSVLAGSSGGTQYF.

This clonotype was found many times. This chain uses TRBV2 with TRBJ2-7; TRBD2 matches at 11 bases. The CDR3 extends over 13 amino acids. V trimming: 7 bases; J trimming: 6 bases; junction bases outside the gene matches: 5. Germline V CDR1 and CDR2: SNHLY, FYNNEI. Here the CDR3 reads CASKLAGVGEQYF. CDR3 DNA sequence: TGTGCCAGCAAACTAGCGGGAGTTGGCGAGCAGTACTTC.

The chain links TRBV2 to TRBJ1-6, with 10 bases identical to TRBD1. J gave up 8 bases and V 6 bases, and 1 base lay outside the gene matches. Germline-derived CDR1 and CDR2 are SNHLY and FYNNEI. This CDR3 contains 13 residues. The CDR3 spells CASRGTGDSPLHF. In nucleotides, the CDR3 is TGTGCCAGCAGGGGGACAGGGGATTCACCCCTCCACTTT.